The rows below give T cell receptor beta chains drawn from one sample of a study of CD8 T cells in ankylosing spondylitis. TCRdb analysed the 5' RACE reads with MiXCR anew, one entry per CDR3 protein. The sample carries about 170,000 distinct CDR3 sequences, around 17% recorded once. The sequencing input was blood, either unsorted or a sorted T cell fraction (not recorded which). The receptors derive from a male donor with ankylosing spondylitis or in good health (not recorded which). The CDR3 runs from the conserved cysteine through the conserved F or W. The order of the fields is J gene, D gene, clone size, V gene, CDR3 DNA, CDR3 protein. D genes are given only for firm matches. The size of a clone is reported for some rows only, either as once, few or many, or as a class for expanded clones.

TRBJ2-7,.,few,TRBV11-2,TGTGCCAGCAGCTTAGATCTTTCTGGCGAGCAGTACTTC,CASSLDLSGEQYF
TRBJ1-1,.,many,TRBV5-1,TGCGCCAGCAGCGGGCTCCCAAGTGGCACTGAAGCTTTCTTT,CASSGLPSGTEAFF
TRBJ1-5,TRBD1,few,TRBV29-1,TGCAGCGCCGGACAGGGCAATCAGCCCCAGCATTTT,CSAGQGNQPQHF
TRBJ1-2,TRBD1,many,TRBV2,TGTGCCAGCACTTTCAGACAGGGAAGGAACTATGGCTACACCTTC,CASTFRQGRNYGYTF
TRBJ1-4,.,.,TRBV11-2,TGTGCCAGCAGCTTCGGTGAAAAACCGTTTTTT,CASSFGEKPFF
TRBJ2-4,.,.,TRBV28,TGTGCCAGCAATACCGGGACAACCAAAAACATTCAGTACTTC,CASNTGTTKNIQYF
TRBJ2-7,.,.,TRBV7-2,TGTGCCAGCAGCTTTGTTCCCGGGAACGAGCAGTACTTC,CASSFVPGNEQYF
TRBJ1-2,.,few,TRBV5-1,TGCGCCAGCAGCTTGCAAACGGCCTATGGCTACACCTTC,CASSLQTAYGYTF
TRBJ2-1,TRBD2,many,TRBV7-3,TGTGCCAGCAGCTTTATAGCGGGAACGAACAATGAGCAGTTCTTC,CASSFIAGTNNEQFF
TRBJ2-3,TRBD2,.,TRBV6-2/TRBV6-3,TGTGCCAGCTCATCGGGGGGGCTAGCGGGCACAGATACGCAGTATTTT,CASSSGGLAGTDTQYF
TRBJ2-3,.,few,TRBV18,TGTGCCAGCTCACCACCGTTGGACGCAGATACGCAGTATTTT,CASSPPLDADTQYF
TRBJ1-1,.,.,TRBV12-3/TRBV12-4,TGTGCCAGCAGTTTGGGGCAGAATGAAGCTTTCTTT,CASSLGQNEAFF
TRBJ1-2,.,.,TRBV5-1,TGCGCCAGCAGTTCGGGGGGCCTGGACTATGGCTACACCTTC,CASSSGGLDYGYTF
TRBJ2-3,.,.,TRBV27,TGTGCCAGCAGTTTGGGACAACCTAGCACAGATACGCAGTATTTT,CASSLGQPSTDTQYF
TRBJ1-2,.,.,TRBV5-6,TGTGCCAGCAACCGTGATGGGAGCTATGGCTACACCTTC,CASNRDGSYGYTF
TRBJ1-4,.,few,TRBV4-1,TGCGCCAGCAGCCAAGAGGGAAGGGCCCATGAAAAACTGTTTTTT,CASSQEGRAHEKLFF